Listed below are T cell receptor beta chains from one sample, sequenced in a study of cytomegalovirus exposure and HLA in healthy donors. TCRdb keeps only in-frame clones here, not all; method: immunoSEQ multiplex PCR. The sample has 65,000 to 70,000 clones, around 68% seen once. What was sequenced was PBMCs. The receptor set was obtained from a young woman in good health and CMV-seronegative. Each CDR3 is given with its conserved first and last residue. Each record gives: clone size, J gene, D gene, V gene, CDR3 protein, CDR3 DNA. A D gene is named only where the DNA matches it firmly. Where a row states a size, it is once, few, many or the class of an expanded clone; other rows omit it.

size: once; J: TRBJ1-5; D: NA; V: TRBV27; CDR3: CASRAHTPKNQPQHF; DNA: TGTGCCAGCAGGGCCCATACACCGAAGAATCAGCCCCAGCATTTT
size: NA; J: TRBJ2-2; D: TRBD2; V: TRBV4-3; CDR3: CASSLTSGDGGELFF; DNA: TGCGCCAGCAGCCTGACTAGCGGGGATGGCGGGGAGCTGTTTTTT
size: NA; J: TRBJ2-2; D: NA; V: TRBV7-3; CDR3: CASSPGSGNTGELFF; DNA: TGTGCCAGCAGCCCCGGTAGCGGGAACACCGGGGAGCTGTTTTTT
size: NA; J: TRBJ2-7; D: TRBD1; V: TRBV19; CDR3: CASSGDSAYEQYF; DNA: TGTGCCAGTAGCGGGGACAGCGCCTACGAGCAGTACTTC
size: NA; J: TRBJ1-2; D: TRBD1; V: TRBV4-1; CDR3: CASSQPLNRGIGYGYTF; DNA: TGCGCCAGCAGCCAACCCCTAAACAGGGGGATAGGGTATGGCTACACCTTC
size: NA; J: TRBJ2-1; D: NA; V: TRBV4-2; CDR3: CASSQEGSWNEQFF; DNA: TGTGCCAGCAGCCAGGAGGGCTCATGGAATGAGCAGTTCTTC
size: NA; J: TRBJ2-7; D: TRBD1; V: TRBV6-5; CDR3: CASRTRDRGYEQYF; DNA: TGTGCCAGCAGGACCCGGGACAGGGGTTACGAGCAGTACTTC
size: NA; J: TRBJ2-7; D: NA; V: TRBV30; CDR3: CAWTTEGATNEQYF; DNA: TGTGCCTGGACTACGGAGGGGGCGACGAACGAGCAGTACTTC
size: NA; J: TRBJ2-5; D: TRBD2; V: TRBV5-1; CDR3: CASQRGSGAQETQYF; DNA: TGCGCCAGCCAACGGGGTAGCGGGGCCCAAGAGACCCAGTACTTC
size: NA; J: TRBJ1-1; D: NA; V: TRBV15; CDR3: CATSRERPGTEAFF; DNA: TGTGCCACCAGCAGAGAACGCCCGGGCACTGAAGCTTTCTTT
size: once; J: TRBJ1-5; D: NA; V: TRBV30; CDR3: CAWSVSGVQHF; DNA: TGTGCCTGGAGTGTATCCGGGGTCCAGCATTTT
size: NA; J: TRBJ1-4; D: TRBD1; V: TRBV15; CDR3: CATSSGGQDNEKLFF; DNA: TGTGCCACCAGCAGTGGCGGACAGGACAATGAAAAACTGTTTTTT
size: once; J: TRBJ2-7; D: NA; V: TRBV5-4; CDR3: CASSPPGRGLNYYEQYF; DNA: TGTGCCAGCAGCCCCCCCGGCAGGGGATTAAACTACTACGAGCAGTACTTC
size: NA; J: TRBJ1-3; D: NA; V: TRBV30; CDR3: CAWMRSSGNTIYF; DNA: TGTGCCTGGATGAGATCCTCTGGAAACACCATATATTTT
size: NA; J: TRBJ2-1; D: TRBD2; V: TRBV5-1; CDR3: CASSPEAGGQNNEQFF; DNA: TGCGCCAGCAGCCCCGAAGCGGGGGGCCAGAACAATGAGCAGTTCTTC
size: NA; J: TRBJ2-3; D: TRBD2; V: TRBV9; CDR3: CASSVVGTRPTDTQYF; DNA: TGTGCCAGCAGCGTAGTCGGGACTAGGCCCACAGATACGCAGTATTTT
size: NA; J: TRBJ2-5; D: NA; V: TRBV5-4; CDR3: CASSPTSGPSSRGETQYF; DNA: TGTGCCAGCAGCCCTACGTCCGGACCGTCGTCTAGGGGAGAGACCCAGTACTTC
size: NA; J: TRBJ2-7; D: NA; V: TRBV6-1; CDR3: CASSEGSWESSYEQYF; DNA: TGTGCCAGCAGTGAAGGGTCTTGGGAGAGCTCCTACGAGCAGTACTTC